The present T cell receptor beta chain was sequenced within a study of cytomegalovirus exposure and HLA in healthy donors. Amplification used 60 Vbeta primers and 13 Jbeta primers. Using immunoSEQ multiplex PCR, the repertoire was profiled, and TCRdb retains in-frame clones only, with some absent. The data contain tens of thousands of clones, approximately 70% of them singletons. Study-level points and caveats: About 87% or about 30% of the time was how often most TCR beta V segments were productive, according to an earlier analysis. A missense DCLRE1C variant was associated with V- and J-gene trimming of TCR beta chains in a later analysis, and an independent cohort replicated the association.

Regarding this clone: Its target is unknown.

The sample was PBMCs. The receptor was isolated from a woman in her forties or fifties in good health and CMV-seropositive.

The CDR3 loop reads CASSPDTGAEAFF. CDR3 DNA: TGTGCCAGCTCACCAGACACAGGGGCTGAAGCTTTCTTT. The rearrangement uses TRBV18 and TRBJ1-1; 7 bases are shared with TRBD1. Per the germline V gene, CDR1 is KGHSH and CDR2 is LQKENI. The CDR3 consists of 13 residues. Losses at the gene ends were 2 bases for V and 6 bases for J; bases not matched to a gene: 3.